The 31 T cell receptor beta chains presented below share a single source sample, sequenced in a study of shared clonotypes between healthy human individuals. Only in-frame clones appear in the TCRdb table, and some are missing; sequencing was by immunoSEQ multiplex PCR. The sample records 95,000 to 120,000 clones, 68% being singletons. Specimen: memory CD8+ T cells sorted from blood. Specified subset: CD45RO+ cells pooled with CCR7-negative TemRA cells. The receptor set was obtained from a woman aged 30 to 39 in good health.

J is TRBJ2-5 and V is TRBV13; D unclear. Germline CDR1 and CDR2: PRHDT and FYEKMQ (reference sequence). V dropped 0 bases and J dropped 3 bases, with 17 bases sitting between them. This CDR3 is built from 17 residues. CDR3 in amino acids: CASSLGEIPLWEETQYF. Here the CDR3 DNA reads TGTGCCAGCAGCTTAGGGGAGATCCCTCTCTGGGAAGAGACCCAGTACTTC. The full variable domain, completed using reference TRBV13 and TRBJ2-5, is AAGVIQSPRHLIKEKRETATLKCYPIPRHDTVYWYQQGPGQDPQFLISFYEKMQSDKGSIPDRFSAQQFSDYHSELNMSSLELGDSALYFCASSLGEIPLWEETQYFGPGTRLLVL.

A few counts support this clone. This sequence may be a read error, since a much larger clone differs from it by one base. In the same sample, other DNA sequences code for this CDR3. This chain's CDR3 is CASSDGTSGNEQFF. As DNA, the CDR3 is TGTGCCAGCAGTGACGGGACTAGCGGGAATGAGCAGTTCTTC. This rearrangement joins TRBV6-4 to TRBJ2-1; TRBD2 aligns across 12 bases. The germline V gene has CDR1 MRHNA and CDR2 SNTAGT. The CDR3 totals 14 residues. Trimming removed 2 bases from V and 7 bases from J; junction bases left unmatched: 0.

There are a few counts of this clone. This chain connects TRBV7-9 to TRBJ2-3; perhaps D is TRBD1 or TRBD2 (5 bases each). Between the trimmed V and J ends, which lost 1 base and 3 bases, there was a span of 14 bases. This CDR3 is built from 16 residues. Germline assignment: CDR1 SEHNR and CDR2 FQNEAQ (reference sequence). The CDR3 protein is CASSLVSGGFTDTQYF. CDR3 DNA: TGTGCCAGCAGCTTAGTTTCTGGGGGATTTACAGATACGCAGTATTTT.

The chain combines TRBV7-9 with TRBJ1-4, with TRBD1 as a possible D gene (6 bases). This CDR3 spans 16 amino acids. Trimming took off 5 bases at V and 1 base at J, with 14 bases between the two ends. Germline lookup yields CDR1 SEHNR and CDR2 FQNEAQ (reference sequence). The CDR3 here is CASSPTQGLTNEKLFF. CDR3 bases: TGTGCCAGCAGCCCTACTCAGGGGTTAACTAATGAAAAACTGTTTTTT.

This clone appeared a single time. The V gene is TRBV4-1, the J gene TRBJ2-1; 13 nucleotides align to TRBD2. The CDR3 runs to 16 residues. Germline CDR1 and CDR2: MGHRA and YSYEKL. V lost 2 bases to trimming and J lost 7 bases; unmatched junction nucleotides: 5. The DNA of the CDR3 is TGCGCCAGCAGCCAAAGCGGACTAGCGGGAGCTAATGAGCAGTTCTTC. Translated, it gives CASSQSGLAGANEQFF.

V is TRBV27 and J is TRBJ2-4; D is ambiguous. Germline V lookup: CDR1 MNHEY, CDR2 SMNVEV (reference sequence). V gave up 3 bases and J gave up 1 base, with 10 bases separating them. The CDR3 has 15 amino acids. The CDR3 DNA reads TGTGCCAGCAGTTTCATAAGCGAGGCCAAAAACATTCAGTACTTC. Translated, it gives CASSFISEAKNIQYF.

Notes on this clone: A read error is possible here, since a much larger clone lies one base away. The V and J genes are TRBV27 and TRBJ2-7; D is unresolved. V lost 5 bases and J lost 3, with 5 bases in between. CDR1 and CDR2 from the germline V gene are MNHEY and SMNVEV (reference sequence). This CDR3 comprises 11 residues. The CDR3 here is CASSPYYEQYF. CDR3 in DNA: TGTGCCAGCAGTCCCTACTACGAGCAGTACTTC.

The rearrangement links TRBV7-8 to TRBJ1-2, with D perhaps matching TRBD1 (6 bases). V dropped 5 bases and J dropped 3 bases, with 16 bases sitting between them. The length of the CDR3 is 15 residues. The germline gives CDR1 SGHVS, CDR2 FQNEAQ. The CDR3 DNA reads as TGTGCCAGCAGCCGAGCTCCCGGGACATACTATGGCTACACCTTC. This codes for CASSRAPGTYYGYTF.

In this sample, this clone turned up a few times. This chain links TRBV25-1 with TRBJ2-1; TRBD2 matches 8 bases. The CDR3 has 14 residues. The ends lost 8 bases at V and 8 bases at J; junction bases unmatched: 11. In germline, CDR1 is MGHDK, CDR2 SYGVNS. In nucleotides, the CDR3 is TGTGCCAGCCAGAGAGCGGGAGATAGCGATGAGCAGTTCTTC. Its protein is CASQRAGDSDEQFF.

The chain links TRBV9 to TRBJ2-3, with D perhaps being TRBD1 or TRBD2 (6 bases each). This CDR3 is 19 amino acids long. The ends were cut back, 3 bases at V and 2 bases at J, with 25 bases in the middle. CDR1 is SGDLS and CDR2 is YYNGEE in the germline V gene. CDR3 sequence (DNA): TGTGCCAGCAGCGATAGGACGGACCTAGGGGGAGGATCCACAGATACGCAGTATTTT. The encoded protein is CASSDRTDLGGGSTDTQYF. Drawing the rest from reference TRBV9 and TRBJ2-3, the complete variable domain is DSGVTQTPKHLITATGQRVTLRCSPRSGDLSVYWYQQSLDQGLQFLIQYYNGEERAKGNILERFSAQQFPDLHSELNLSSLELGDSALYFCASSDRTDLGGGSTDTQYFGPGTRLTVL.

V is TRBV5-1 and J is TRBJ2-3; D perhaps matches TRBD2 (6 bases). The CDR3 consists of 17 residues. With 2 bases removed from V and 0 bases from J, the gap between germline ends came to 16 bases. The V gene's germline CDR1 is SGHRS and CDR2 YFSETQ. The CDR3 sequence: CASSLNKDGSSTDTQYF. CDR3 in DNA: TGCGCCAGCAGCTTAAACAAGGACGGGAGTAGCACAGATACGCAGTATTTT.

Here the CDR3 reads CASSLESSVTDTQYF. As DNA, the CDR3 is TGTGCCAGCAGCTTAGAATCTAGCGTCACAGATACGCAGTATTTT. This chain uses TRBV7-9 with TRBJ2-3; weak D call: TRBD2 (6 bases). Trimming pared 1 base from V and 2 bases from J, leaving 10 bases between. The CDR3 has 15 residues. Germline CDR1 and CDR2: SEHNR and FQNEAQ (reference sequence).

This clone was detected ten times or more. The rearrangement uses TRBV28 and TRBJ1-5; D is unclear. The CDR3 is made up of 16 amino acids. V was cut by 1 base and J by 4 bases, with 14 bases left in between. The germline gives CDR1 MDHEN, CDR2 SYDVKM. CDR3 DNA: TGTGCCAGCAGTTTATCTCTCCCTGGGGTTAATCAGCCCCAGCATTTT. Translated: CASSLSLPGVNQPQHF.

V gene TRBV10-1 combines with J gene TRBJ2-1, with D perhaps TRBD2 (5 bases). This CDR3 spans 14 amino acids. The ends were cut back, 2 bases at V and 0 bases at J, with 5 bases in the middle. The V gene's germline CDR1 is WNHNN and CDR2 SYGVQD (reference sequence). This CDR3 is CASSEGGSYNEQFF. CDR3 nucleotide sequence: TGCGCCAGCAGTGAGGGAGGCTCCTACAATGAGCAGTTCTTC.

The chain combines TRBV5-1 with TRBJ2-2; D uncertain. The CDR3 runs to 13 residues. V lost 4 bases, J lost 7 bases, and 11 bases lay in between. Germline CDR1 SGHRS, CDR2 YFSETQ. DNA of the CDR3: TGCGCCAGCAGCACCTTGTTGGGCGGGGAGCTGTTTTTT. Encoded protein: CASSTLLGGELFF.

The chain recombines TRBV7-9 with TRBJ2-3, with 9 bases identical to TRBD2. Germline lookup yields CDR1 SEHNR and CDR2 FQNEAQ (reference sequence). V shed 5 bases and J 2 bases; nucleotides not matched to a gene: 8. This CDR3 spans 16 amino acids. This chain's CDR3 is CASSPRLAVATDTQYF. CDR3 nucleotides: TGTGCCAGCAGCCCCCGACTAGCGGTGGCCACAGATACGCAGTATTTT.

The CDR3 loop reads CASSLGGENTEAFF. Written as DNA, the CDR3 is TGTGCCAGCAGTTTGGGGGGCGAGAACACTGAAGCTTTCTTT. The V gene is TRBV28, the J gene TRBJ1-1, with D perhaps TRBD1 (6 bases). Germline-derived CDR1 and CDR2 are MDHEN and SYDVKM. The germline V and J ends were trimmed by 3 bases and 1 base, with 9 bases remaining between them. This CDR3 has 14 amino acids.

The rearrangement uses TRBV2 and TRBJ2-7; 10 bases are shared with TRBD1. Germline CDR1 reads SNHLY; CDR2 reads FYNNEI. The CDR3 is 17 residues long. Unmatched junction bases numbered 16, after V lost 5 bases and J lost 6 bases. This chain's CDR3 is CASSFTRDRGKSCEQYF. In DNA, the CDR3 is TGTGCCAGCAGTTTCACCAGGGACAGGGGAAAATCGTGCGAGCAGTACTTC.

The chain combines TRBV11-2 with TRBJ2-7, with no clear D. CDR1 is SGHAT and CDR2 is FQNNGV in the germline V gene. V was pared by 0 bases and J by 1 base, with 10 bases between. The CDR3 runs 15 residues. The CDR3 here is CASSLEALLSYEQYF. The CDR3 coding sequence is TGTGCCAGCAGCTTAGAGGCACTACTTTCCTACGAGCAGTACTTC.

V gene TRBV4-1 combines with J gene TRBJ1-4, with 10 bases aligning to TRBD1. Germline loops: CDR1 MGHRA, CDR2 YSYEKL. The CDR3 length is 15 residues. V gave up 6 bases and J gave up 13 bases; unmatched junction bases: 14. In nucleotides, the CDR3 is TGCGCCAGCAGTTCCGGGACAGGGGTGTGGGGTGGACTGTTTTTT. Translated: CASSSGTGVWGGLFF.

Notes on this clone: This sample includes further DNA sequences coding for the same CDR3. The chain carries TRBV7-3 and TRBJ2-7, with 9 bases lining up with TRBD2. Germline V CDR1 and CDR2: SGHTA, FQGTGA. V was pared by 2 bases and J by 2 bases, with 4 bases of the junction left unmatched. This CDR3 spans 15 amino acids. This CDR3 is CASSLGAGGAYEQYF. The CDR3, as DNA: TGTGCCAGCAGCTTAGGTGCGGGAGGGGCCTACGAGCAGTACTTC. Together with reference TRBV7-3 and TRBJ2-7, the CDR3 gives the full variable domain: GAGVSQTPSNKVTEKGKYVELRCDPISGHTALYWYRQSLGQGPEFLIYFQGTGAADDSGLPNDRFFAVRPEGSVSTLKIQRTERGDSAVYLCASSLGAGGAYEQYFGPGTRLTVT.

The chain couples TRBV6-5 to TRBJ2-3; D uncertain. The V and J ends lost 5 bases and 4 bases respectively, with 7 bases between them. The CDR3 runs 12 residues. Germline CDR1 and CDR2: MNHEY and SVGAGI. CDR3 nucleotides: TGTGCCAGCAGTCACTATCCAGATACGCAGTATTTT. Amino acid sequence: CASSHYPDTQYF.

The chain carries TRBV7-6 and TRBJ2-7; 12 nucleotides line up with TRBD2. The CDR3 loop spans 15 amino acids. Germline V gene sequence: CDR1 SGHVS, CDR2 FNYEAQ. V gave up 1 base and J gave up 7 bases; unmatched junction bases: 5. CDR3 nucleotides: TGTGCCAGCAGCTTAGGCGGGACTAGCGGGCTGGAGCAGTACTTC. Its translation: CASSLGGTSGLEQYF.

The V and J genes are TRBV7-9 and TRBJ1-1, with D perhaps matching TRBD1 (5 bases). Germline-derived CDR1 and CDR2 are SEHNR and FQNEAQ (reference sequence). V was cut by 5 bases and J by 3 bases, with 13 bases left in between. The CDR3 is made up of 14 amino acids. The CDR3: CASSPRAYDTEAFF. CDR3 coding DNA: TGTGCCAGCAGCCCCAGGGCATACGACACTGAAGCTTTCTTT.

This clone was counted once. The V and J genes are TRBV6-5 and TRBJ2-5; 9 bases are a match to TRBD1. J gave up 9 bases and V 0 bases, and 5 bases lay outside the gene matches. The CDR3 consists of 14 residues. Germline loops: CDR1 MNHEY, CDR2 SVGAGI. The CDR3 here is CASSYSGTGYAQYF. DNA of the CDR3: TGTGCCAGCAGTTACTCCGGGACAGGGTATGCCCAGTACTTC.

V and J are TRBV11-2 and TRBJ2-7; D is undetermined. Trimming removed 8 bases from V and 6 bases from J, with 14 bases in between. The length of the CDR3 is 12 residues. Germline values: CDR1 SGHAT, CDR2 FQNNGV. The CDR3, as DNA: TGTGCCAGCGGAATCGGACCTTCCGAGCAGTACTTC. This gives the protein CASGIGPSEQYF.

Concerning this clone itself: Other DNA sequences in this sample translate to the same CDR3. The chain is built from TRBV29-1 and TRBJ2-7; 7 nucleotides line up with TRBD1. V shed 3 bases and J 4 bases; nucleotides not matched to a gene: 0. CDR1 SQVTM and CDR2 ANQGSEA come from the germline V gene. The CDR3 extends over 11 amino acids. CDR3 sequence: CSVEDRYEQYF. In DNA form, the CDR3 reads TGCAGCGTTGAGGACAGGTACGAGCAGTACTTC.

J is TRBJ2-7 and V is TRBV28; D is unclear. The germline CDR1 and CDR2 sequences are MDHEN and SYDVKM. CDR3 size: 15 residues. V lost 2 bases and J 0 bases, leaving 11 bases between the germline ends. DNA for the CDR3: TGTGCCAGCAGTTTAATAGGCGGTTCCTCCTACGAGCAGTACTTC. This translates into CASSLIGGSSYEQYF.

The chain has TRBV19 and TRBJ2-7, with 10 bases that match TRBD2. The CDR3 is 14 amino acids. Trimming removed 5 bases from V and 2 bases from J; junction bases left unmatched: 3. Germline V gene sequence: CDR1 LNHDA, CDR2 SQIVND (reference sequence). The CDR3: CASSPTSGPYEQYF. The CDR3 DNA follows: TGTGCCAGTAGTCCGACTAGCGGGCCCTACGAGCAGTACTTC.

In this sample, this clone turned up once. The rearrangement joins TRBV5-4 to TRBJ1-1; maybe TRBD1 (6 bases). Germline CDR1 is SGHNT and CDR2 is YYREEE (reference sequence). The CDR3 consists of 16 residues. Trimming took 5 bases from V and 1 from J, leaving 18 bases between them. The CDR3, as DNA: TGTGCCAGCAGGGCGACAGGCTGGGTTAGGAACACTGAAGCTTTCTTT. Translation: CASRATGWVRNTEAFF.

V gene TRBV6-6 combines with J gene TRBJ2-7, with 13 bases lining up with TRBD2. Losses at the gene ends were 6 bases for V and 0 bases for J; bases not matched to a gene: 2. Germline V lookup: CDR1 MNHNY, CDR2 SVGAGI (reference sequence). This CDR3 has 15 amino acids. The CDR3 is CASRRTSGSSYEQYF. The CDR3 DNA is TGTGCCAGCAGGCGGACTAGCGGGAGCTCCTACGAGCAGTACTTC.